This TCR beta chain originates from a study of T cell responses to AZD1222 COVID-19 vaccine (dated by TCRdb to the early 2020s). In terms of the full investigation: AZD1222 recipients given second doses at about 4 weeks or at about 12 weeks were pooled, since spike-specific TCR depth and breadth were not found to differ between the two schedules. A total of approximately 240 trial participants underwent TCR sequencing, of whom about 200 had received two doses of AZD1222 and roughly 26 had received two doses of the MenACWY control vaccine. Trial participants were enrolled into age subgroups of 18-55, 56-69 and 70-plus years, which contained around 140, 26 and 57 TCR-sequenced participants, respectively. Results the study describes overall, beyond this receptor: Conclusions about previously exposed vaccinees were limited because only a handful of AZD1222 recipients were SARS-CoV-2 seropositive at baseline. A significant rise in spike-specific TCR breadth and depth was observed after two AZD1222 doses relative to day 0 and relative to MenACWY recipients. Because no day 14 peak-response samples were available, repertoires were characterized only after the peak T cell response. Reportedly, close to half of the unique spike-specific TCRs recognized epitopes lying outside the regions that are mutated in the B.1.351 and B.1.1.7 variants. The 56-69-year group was small, and its depth increase did not reach significance, likely because of low power. The whole spike protein was spanned by vaccine-associated CD4 TCRs, and dominant responses were seen in regions 160-218 and 743-854. Participants were mostly white British and included more females than males, and it was suggested by the authors that clonal diversity may have been underestimated.

About this clone itself: Its binding antigen is unknown. No much larger clone exists at a distance of one base, and base qualities are not known.

The germline V gene specifies LGHNA as CDR1 and YNFKEQ as CDR2. Trimming takes 0 bases from V and 4 bases from J, and the germline ends sit 9 bases apart. Inclusive of the bounding cysteine and phenylalanine, the CDR3 is 15 residues long. Just CDR3 DNA is preserved here, 45 bases in frame from base 1. Taken with the paper, the label for time point translates to: baseline before first vaccination. Vaccinee samples were obtained from the UK trials COV001 and COV002, which included a single-blind randomized controlled phase 2/3 trial of AZD1222 (ChAdOx1 nCoV-19) in healthy adults. For TCRbeta chain sequencing, PBMC samples were collected from trial participants at day 0 and at day 28 after the second dose. The CDR3 regions of human TCRbeta chains were subjected to immunosequencing. From the authors' description of their analysis: Repertoire TCRs were matched against a reference library of SARS-CoV-2-specific TCRs generated with the MIRA antigen-specificity platform. Breadth meant the fraction of unique TCRs that were SARS-CoV-2-associated, whereas depth meant the fraction of total T cells that were SARS-CoV-2-associated. Using the MIRA data, every spike-specific TCR was mapped to the spike region that the TCR reacted to and assigned to either a CD4 or a CD8 class. Log10-transformed breadth and depth values were compared by one-way ANOVA with Sidak's multiple comparisons tests. As stored in TCRdb, this immuneACCESS dataset retains in-frame rearrangements with V and J assigned. A fraction of the clones does not appear; measured against another copy, unresolved V genes explain less than half of the discrepancy, and the remainder lacks a known reason. Clone size and V and J calls were adopted from that table, with D and trimming inferred from the DNA. A total of about 99,000 clones appear in this sample, just over 90% of them only once. Roughly 13% of the sample is held by the ten biggest clonotypes.

In this chain, TRBV4-2 is recombined with TRBJ1-4; the D region possibly corresponds to TRBD1 (5 bases align). The receptor was derived from an adult in good health. The material sequenced was peripheral blood, taken on day 0 of AZD1222 vaccination. This receptor carries the CDR3 CASSQDQGNNEKLFF. The bases are TGTGCCAGCAGCCAAGATCAGGGAAATAATGAAAAACTGTTTTTT.